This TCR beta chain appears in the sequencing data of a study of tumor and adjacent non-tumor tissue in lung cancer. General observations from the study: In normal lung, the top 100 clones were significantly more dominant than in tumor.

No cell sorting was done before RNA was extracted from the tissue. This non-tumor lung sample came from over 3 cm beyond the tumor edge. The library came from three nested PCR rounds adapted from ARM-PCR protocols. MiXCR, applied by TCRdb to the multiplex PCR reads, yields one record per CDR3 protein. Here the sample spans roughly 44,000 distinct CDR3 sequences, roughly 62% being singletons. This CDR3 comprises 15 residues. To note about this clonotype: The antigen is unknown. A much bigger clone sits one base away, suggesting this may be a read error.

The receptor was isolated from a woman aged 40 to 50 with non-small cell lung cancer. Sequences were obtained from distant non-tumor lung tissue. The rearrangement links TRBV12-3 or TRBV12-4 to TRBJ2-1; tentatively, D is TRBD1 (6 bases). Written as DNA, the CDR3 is TGTGCCAGCAGACCCCATGGGACACCTAACAATGTGCAGTTCTTC. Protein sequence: CASRPHGTPNNVQFF.